This TCR beta chain was recovered during a study of blood T cell repertoires in COVID-19. Trimming pared 1 base from V and 4 bases from J, leaving 7 bases between. Germline CDR1 SGHTA, CDR2 FQGTGA. CDR3 length equals 13 residues. Profiling relied on immunoSEQ multiplex PCR, and the TCRdb table lists in-frame clones only, not all of them. The profile shows about 270,000 clones, approximately 90% of them singletons. V usage is TRBV7-3 and J usage is TRBJ1-1, with TRBD1 as a possible D gene (5 bases). The receptor comes from a woman between 35 and 50 years old with acute COVID-19. Sequenced material: PBMCs or T cells enriched from blood (not recorded which). CDR3 in amino acids: CASSLNGGTEAFF. DNA for the CDR3: TGTGCCAGCAGCTTAAACGGGGGCACTGAAGCTTTCTTT.